This note documents a single TCR beta chain sequence. Antigen: not known. This specimen belongs to a study of shared clonotypes between healthy human individuals. Study-level results: Blood was the sole source, and tissue repertoires probably differ. The diversity represented, both genetic and in exposure history, was limited by few donors.

The authors ran the assay at deep level. In the authors' methods: Sequence data from immunoSEQ were junction-only and lacked quality scores; consequently, filtering differed. Generated by immunoSEQ multiplex PCR, the TCRdb table keeps only in-frame clones and is missing some. The V and J calls and clone size are taken from that table; D and trimming were inferred from the DNA. The data show roughly 2,000,000 clones, just under 95% seen once. This CDR3 spans 16 amino acids. Positive CCR7 selection of CD45RO-negative cells yielded the naive CD8 cells, and terminally differentiated effector memory CD45RA+ cells were excluded.

The chain joins TRBV21-1 to TRBJ1-1; the table's D call, TRBD1, was not checked against the DNA. TRBV21-1 is given as a pseudogene. The TCR comes from a young man in good health. The sequencing sample was made of naive CD8+ T cells sorted from blood. The CDR3 spells CASRFRLYTIRTEAFF. CDR3 sequence (DNA): TGTGCCAGCAGGTTCCGATTATACACAATTCGCACTGAAGCTTTCTTT.